Listed here is a single TCR beta chain. No antigen is known for it. No much larger clone is present one base from it, and per-base qualities are unavailable. The sample is drawn from a study of CD8+ T cells in alopecia areata (dated by TCRdb to 2017 to 2018). Broadly, across the study: The treated patients, all with moderate-to-severe alopecia areata, were enrolled in an open-label pilot trial of oral tofacitinib given at 5 to 10 mg twice daily. TCRbeta CDR3 regions were amplified by immunoSEQ multiplex PCR using 35 Vbeta forward and 13 Jbeta reverse primers. High-throughput TCRbeta sequencing was used to examine T cell clonal expansion in alopecia areata in both the C3H/HeJ mouse model and human patients. The RNA source kit depended on sample type: the PAXgene miRNA kit for fixed scalp, the miRNeasy kit for PBMCs, and the RNeasy kit for mouse skin. Scalp clonality was compared among normal scalp (n=4), patchy alopecia areata scalp (n=8), and alopecia totalis/universalis scalp (n=8). Biopsies were taken from tofacitinib-treated patients at baseline and at 4 and 24 weeks of treatment, and a later scalp biopsy was taken in several of the tofacitinib-treated patients. Patients received tofacitinib for 6 to 18 months and were then followed off drug for 6 months to check for delayed response and recurrence. Scalp tissue and sorted CD4+ and CD8+ peripheral blood T cells from patchy and totalis/universalis alopecia areata patients and from healthy controls were covered by human TCRbeta sequencing. Disease severity in treated patients was measured with the SALT score, which quantifies the percentage of affected scalp surface area.

The treatment or condition tag for this specimen amounts to: oral pan-JAK inhibitor, 5-10 mg twice daily. Lesional scalp punch biopsies and peripheral blood were obtained from alopecia areata patients. PBMCs were isolated by density centrifugation and stained for CD3, CD4 and CD8, after which CD4+ and CD8+ T cells were sorted on a FACSAria. The library was produced with the immunoSEQ multiplex PCR assay. RNA was extracted from all samples and reverse transcribed into cDNA, which served as template for TCR sequencing. First-strand cDNA was synthesized with SuperScript III using a 2:1 mix of oligo-dT and random hexamers. A synthetic immune receptor repertoire was used to assess amplification bias, and residual bias was removed computationally. Regarding the original processing steps: Raw reads were preprocessed to remove errors, and CDR3 was defined according to IMGT conventions as the region from the conserved cysteine to phenylalanine. To get clonality, Shannon entropy was normalized by log2 of the number of productive unique TCRs and the result was subtracted from 1. Whether scalp clones were CD4 or CD8 was inferred by matching scalp TCRbeta sequences against CD4 and CD8 repertoires sorted from blood. TCRdb mirrors the immuneACCESS table, restricted to in-frame sequences. Some clones are absent from its copies; in checked studies, under half trace to an unresolved V gene, and the reason for the others is unknown. From that table come the V and J calls and clone size; the DNA was used to work out D and trimming. This sample comprises some 180,000 clones, 51% of them detected only once. The ten most abundant clones make up roughly a tenth of the sample.

Study-level results and caveats: Tofacitinib significantly lowered scalp clonality and the number of expanded CD8+ clones among the top 100 scalp clones. Many expanded lesional clones persisted in scalp and blood during tofacitinib treatment, which may partly explain relapse after stopping treatment. Compared with normal scalp, lesional scalp, particularly in alopecia totalis/universalis, had higher clonality and more expanded CD8+ clones, which suggests antigenic drive. Shared TCR sequences between patients were less evident than in mice, which may be partly attributable to HLA diversity in the patient population. Because the treated cohort was small and had only one nonresponder, larger studies are needed to examine links between baseline CD8+ expansion and response. Resident alphabeta T cells in normal human skin are also sequenced, complicating scalp TCR repertoire analysis, unlike mouse skin dominated by gammadelta T cells.

The germline V gene sets CDR1 to SQVTM and CDR2 to ANQGSEA. The CDR3 holds 11 amino acids from the cysteine to the phenylalanine. Only CDR3 DNA remains: 33 bases, in frame from the first base. V and J lose 5 bases and 4 bases, and a span of 9 bases separates them. This sequence originates from a human donor with alopecia areata. The source material was CD8+ T cells sorted from blood, sampled between weeks 51 and 52, from a patient treated with tofacitinib. The sequence joins TRBV29-1 to TRBJ2-7; no confident D gene assignment can be made. CDR3 protein: CSVMSQYEQYF. Read as DNA, the sequence is TGCAGCGTTATGTCACAGTACGAGCAGTACTTC.